This T cell receptor beta chain was retrieved from a study of blood T cells in healthy people across ages. For the study at large: Per every two T cells, about one barcoded beta molecule was captured by template switching.

The CDR3 runs to 14 residues. CDR1 SNHLY and CDR2 FYNNEI come from the germline V gene. V lost 9 bases, J lost 7 bases, and 21 bases lay in between. Study results and caveats: Older age coincided with a roughly linear decline in TCR beta diversity per million T cells.

With a J-beta primer mix and a sample-barcoded 5' primer, a second PCR ran about 7 to 12 cycles. TCRdb called the 5' RACE reads again in MiXCR, with one record for every CDR3 protein. The sample has 1.2 million to 1.5 million distinct CDR3 sequences, roughly 40% seen once. Healthy Caucasians from Russia aged about 6 to 100 served as donors. Each sample provided at least 5 micrograms of extracted total RNA. As for this clonotype: The antigen remains undetermined.

The chain uses TRBV2 and TRBJ2-5; D is possibly TRBD2 (6 bases). Sequencing input: blood. The sequence came from a woman between 18 and 29 years old in good health. CDR3 nucleotides: TGTGCCAGTAGGAGCCTAGCGTCTTCTGGGACCCAGTACTTC. It codes for CASRSLASSGTQYF.